This T cell receptor beta chain was sequenced for a study of blood T cell repertoires in COVID-19. A few counts support this clone. The table came from immunoSEQ multiplex PCR; TCRdb's copy has only in-frame clones and leaves some out. The sample has approximately 160,000 clones, about three quarters seen once. V shed 2 bases and J 3 bases; nucleotides not matched to a gene: 4. The germline V gene encodes CDR1 MNHEY and CDR2 SVGEGT. The CDR3 is made up of 16 amino acids. The receptor was derived from a man in his sixties with acute or convalescent COVID-19. The sequencing input was peripheral blood. V gene TRBV6-2 or TRBV6-3 combines with J gene TRBJ2-1, with 10 bases fitting TRBD2. The CDR3 nucleotides read TGTGCCAGCAGTTACGGGGGACTAGCGCTCTACAATGAGCAGTTCTTC. It translates to CASSYGGLALYNEQFF.